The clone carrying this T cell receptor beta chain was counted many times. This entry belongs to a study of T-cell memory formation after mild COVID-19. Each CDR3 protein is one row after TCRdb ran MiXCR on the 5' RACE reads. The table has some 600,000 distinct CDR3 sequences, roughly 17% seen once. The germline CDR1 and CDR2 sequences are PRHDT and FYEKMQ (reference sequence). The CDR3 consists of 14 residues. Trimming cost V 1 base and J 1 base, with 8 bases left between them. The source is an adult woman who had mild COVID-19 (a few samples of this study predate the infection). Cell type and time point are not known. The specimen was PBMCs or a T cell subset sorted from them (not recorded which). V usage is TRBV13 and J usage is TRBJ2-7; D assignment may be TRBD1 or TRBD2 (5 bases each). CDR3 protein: CASSLAGPSYEQYF. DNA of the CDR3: TGTGCCAGCAGCTTAGCGGGACCTTCCTACGAGCAGTACTTC.